Listed here are 24 T cell receptor beta chains from one sample, sequenced in a study of blood T cell repertoires in COVID-19. Generated by immunoSEQ multiplex PCR, the TCRdb table keeps only in-frame clones and is missing some. The profile shows a few hundred thousand clones, approximately 81% of them singletons. The sample comprised PBMCs or T cells enriched from blood (not recorded which). The receptors were gathered from a woman aged 45-59 years who had been exposed to COVID-19.

J is TRBJ2-7 and V is TRBV19; TRBD1 matches 7 bases. There are 12 residues in the CDR3. Germline assignment: CDR1 LNHDA and CDR2 SQIVND (reference sequence). The ends lost 7 bases at V and 12 bases at J; junction bases unmatched: 12. DNA of the CDR3: TGTGCCAGTACCGAGTCATCGGGACAGAGGTACTTC. Protein: CASTESSGQRYF.

This chain uses TRBV2 with TRBJ1-2, with 12 nucleotides matching TRBD1. V shed 11 bases, J shed 7 bases, and the junction held 8 bases outside the gene matches. The germline CDR1 and CDR2 sequences are SNHLY and FYNNEI. The CDR3 extends over 13 amino acids. The chain's CDR3 is CARQGQGALGYTF. CDR3 coding DNA: TGTGCCCGTCAGGGACAGGGGGCGCTTGGCTACACCTTC.

CDR3 in amino acids: CASSPLIGGRNTIYF. Written as DNA, the CDR3 is TGTGCCAGCAGCCCCCTAATCGGAGGGAGAAACACCATATATTTT. V is TRBV14 and J is TRBJ1-3, with D uncertain. The CDR3 spans 15 residues. Germline-derived CDR1 and CDR2 are SGHDN and FVKESK. With 4 bases removed from V and 5 bases from J, the gap between germline ends came to 15 bases.

In DNA, the CDR3 is TGTGCCAGCAGACAGGGGTATCAGCCCCAGCATTTT. It translates to CASRQGYQPQHF. The rearrangement links TRBV6-5 to TRBJ1-5; TRBD1 matches 7 bases. Germline V lookup: CDR1 MNHEY, CDR2 SVGAGI. V was clipped by 6 bases and J by 5 bases; unmatched bases: 1. There are 12 residues in the CDR3.

This chain connects TRBV10-1 to TRBJ1-1; D might be TRBD1 (6 bases). V shed 3 bases and J shed 3 bases, with 8 bases lying between them. The CDR3 is 13 amino acids. Germline V CDR1 and CDR2: WNHNN, SYGVQD (reference sequence). The CDR3 nucleotides read TGCGCCAGCAGTGATAGGGGGTACACTGAAGCTTTCTTT. It translates to CASSDRGYTEAFF.

The chain joins TRBV6-2 or TRBV6-3 to TRBJ1-1; 9 bases line up with TRBD1. Trimming took 2 bases from V and 1 from J; bases not matched to a gene: 5. Germline-derived CDR1 and CDR2 are MNHEY and SVGEGT. This CDR3 comprises 16 residues. The CDR3 nucleotides read TGTGCCAGCAGTTACACCGGGACAGGGCGGAACACTGAAGCTTTCTTT. Amino acids: CASSYTGTGRNTEAFF.

The CDR3 spells CSVDRQGASGGYTF. The CDR3 DNA is TGCAGCGTTGACCGACAGGGGGCTTCGGGTGGCTACACCTTC. The V and J genes are TRBV29-1 and TRBJ1-2; TRBD1 matches at 10 bases. The CDR3 consists of 14 residues. Per the germline V gene, CDR1 is SQVTM and CDR2 is ANQGSEA. Trimming removed 3 bases from V and 7 bases from J; junction bases left unmatched: 8. Full variable domain (rest looked up from reference TRBV29-1 and TRBJ1-2): SAVISQKPSRDICQRGTSLTIQCQVDSQVTMMFWYRQQPGQSLTLIATANQGSEATYESGFVIDKFPISRPNLTFSTLTVSNMSPEDSSIYLCSVDRQGASGGYTFGSGTRLTVV.

The chain recombines TRBV6-5 with TRBJ2-7; tentatively, D is TRBD1 (5 bases). With 0 bases removed from V and 3 bases from J, the gap between germline ends came to 9 bases. Per the germline V gene, CDR1 is MNHEY and CDR2 is SVGAGI. The CDR3 totals 14 residues. The DNA of the CDR3 is TGTGCCAGCAGTTACTCTGCGGACATCTACGAGCAGTACTTC. It specifies CASSYSADIYEQYF.

The V call is TRBV2, the J call TRBJ1-5; 10 bases are shared with TRBD1. This CDR3 is built from 15 residues. Looked up from germline, CDR1 is SNHLY and CDR2 is FYNNEI. J was trimmed by 4 bases and V by 5 bases; bases with no gene match: 5. The CDR3 DNA sequence: TGTGCCAGCAGTACTCCGGGACAGGGGAATCAGCCCCAGCATTTT. Its protein is CASSTPGQGNQPQHF. The entire variable domain, with the rest obtained from reference TRBV2 and TRBJ1-5, is as follows: EPEVTQTPSHQVTQMGQEVILRCVPISNHLYFYWYRQILGQKVEFLVSFYNNEISEKSEIFDDQFSVERPDGSNFTLKIRSTKLEDSAMYFCASSTPGQGNQPQHFGDGTRLSIL.

The V and J genes are TRBV2 and TRBJ2-1; the D gene is possibly TRBD2 (6 bases). There are 12 residues in the CDR3. Per the germline V gene, CDR1 is SNHLY and CDR2 is FYNNEI. V was pared by 8 bases and J by 7 bases, with 12 bases between. The CDR3 DNA follows: TGTGCCAGCTCCTCGACTAGTAATGAGCAGTTCTTC. It codes for CASSSTSNEQFF.

This clone appeared a few times. DNA for the CDR3: TGCGCCAGCAGCGAAGGACAGGGGGGGAGAAAACTGTTTTTT. It encodes CASSEGQGGRKLFF. V gene TRBV5-1 combines with J gene TRBJ1-4; 10 bases match TRBD1. This CDR3 region has 14 residues. The J segment lost 10 bases and the V segment lost 4 bases, leaving 7 bases of the junction unmatched. Germline V lookup: CDR1 SGHRS, CDR2 YFSETQ. Using reference TRBV5-1 and TRBJ1-4 for the parts outside the CDR3, the full variable domain is KAGVTQTPRYLIKTRGQQVTLSCSPISGHRSVSWYQQTPGQGLQFLFEYFSETQRNKGNFPGRFSGRQFSNSRSEMNVSTLELGDSALYLCASSEGQGGRKLFFGSGTQLSVL.

This sequence joins TRBV18 and TRBJ1-5; D unclear. Looked up from germline, CDR1 is KGHSH and CDR2 is LQKENI. The CDR3 is 13 residues long. V gave up 3 bases and J gave up 2 bases, with 5 bases separating them. CDR3 nucleotide sequence: TGTGCCAGCTCACCCTTCGGCAATCAGCCCCAGCATTTT. Protein product: CASSPFGNQPQHF.

This clone was recorded only once. The chain has TRBV6-5 and TRBJ1-1; weak D call: TRBD1 (6 bases). Germline V gene lookup returns CDR1 MNHEY and CDR2 SVGAGI. The CDR3 runs to 14 residues. The V end was cut by 5 bases, the J end by 4 bases, with 14 bases between. This CDR3 reads CASSHRERSTEAFF. CDR3 nucleotide sequence: TGTGCCAGCAGTCACAGGGAGAGGAGCACTGAAGCTTTCTTT.

V usage is TRBV5-4 and J usage is TRBJ2-5, with 9 bases identical to TRBD2. Germline V CDR1 and CDR2: SGHNT, YYREEE (reference sequence). The CDR3 extends over 16 amino acids. Trimming at V came to 0 bases and at J to 7 bases, leaving 10 bases not matched to a gene. Written as DNA, the CDR3 is TGTGCCAGCAGCTTGGGGCTAGCGGGGAATCGAGGGACCCAGTACTTC. Amino acid sequence: CASSLGLAGNRGTQYF.

CDR3 nucleotides: TGCGCCAGCAGCTTGGAGCAGGGGGTTAGCTTCTCGTACTTC. It yields the protein CASSLEQGVSFSYF. The V call is TRBV5-1, the J call TRBJ2-7; 7 nucleotides align to TRBD1. The CDR3 covers 14 residues. Germline V gene data show CDR1 as SGHRS and CDR2 as YFSETQ. J lost 12 bases, V lost 0 bases, and 12 bases had no gene match. Supplemented by reference TRBV5-1 and TRBJ2-7, the full variable domain reads KAGVTQTPRYLIKTRGQQVTLSCSPISGHRSVSWYQQTPGQGLQFLFEYFSETQRNKGNFPGRFSGRQFSNSRSEMNVSTLELGDSALYLCASSLEQGVSFSYFGPGTRLTVT.

This clone appeared a single time. The J gene is TRBJ2-1, the V gene TRBV3-1 (or the pseudogene TRBV3-2); 7 bases line up with TRBD2. This CDR3 has 16 residues. After removal of 1 base from V and 4 bases from J, the junction contained 7 bases not matched to a gene. Germline assignment: CDR1 LGHDT and CDR2 YNNKEL (reference sequence). CDR3 amino acids: CASSQVGGSYYNEQFF. CDR3 sequence (DNA): TGTGCCAGCAGCCAAGTGGGAGGGAGTTATTACAATGAGCAGTTCTTC.

The rearrangement uses TRBV6-2 or TRBV6-3 and TRBJ2-2; no reliable D call. Germline-derived CDR1 and CDR2 are MNHEY and SVGEGT. The CDR3 is 13 amino acids. V lost 0 bases to trimming and J lost 5 bases, with 4 bases between them. DNA for the CDR3: TGTGCCAGCAGTTACTCGAGAACCGGGGAGCTGTTTTTT. This codes for CASSYSRTGELFF.

This chain links TRBV10-3 with TRBJ2-2; 8 nucleotides match TRBD2. This CDR3 has 17 amino acids. The germline gives CDR1 ENHRY, CDR2 SYGVKD. J lost 4 bases, V lost 3 bases, and 10 bases had no gene match. This CDR3 is CAISDLPGGLRTGELFF. CDR3 DNA: TGTGCCATCAGTGACCTACCGGGGGGGCTACGCACCGGGGAGCTGTTTTTT.

This chain connects TRBV7-2 to TRBJ1-1; D not resolved. The CDR3 has 13 residues. The germline V and J ends were trimmed by 1 base and 5 bases, with 8 bases remaining between them. Germline V gene lookup returns CDR1 SGHTA and CDR2 FQGNSA. CDR3 residues: CASSLDYRTEAFF. The CDR3 coding sequence is TGTGCCAGCAGCTTAGATTACCGGACTGAAGCTTTCTTT.

This sequence joins TRBV20-1 and TRBJ1-5; D possibly corresponds to TRBD1 (6 bases). The CDR3 extends over 16 amino acids. Looked up from germline, CDR1 is DFQATT and CDR2 is SNEGSKA (reference sequence). V shed 3 bases and J shed 0 bases, with 15 bases lying between them. In nucleotides, the CDR3 is TGCAGTGCTAGTAGATCAGGGGCTCTTAGCAATCAGCCCCAGCATTTT. This sequence encodes CSASRSGALSNQPQHF.

This clone has just one count. The rearrangement uses TRBV5-5 and TRBJ1-2; D not certain. The CDR3 totals 13 residues. The germline V gene has CDR1 SGHKS and CDR2 YYEKEE (reference sequence). V lost 4 bases to trimming and J lost 6 bases, with 13 bases between them. CDR3 region: CASSREGRDGYTF. The CDR3 DNA is TGTGCCAGCAGCCGGGAAGGACGGGATGGCTACACCTTC. Using reference TRBV5-5 and TRBJ1-2 for the parts outside the CDR3, the full variable domain is DAGVTQSPTHLIKTRGQQVTLRCSPISGHKSVSWYQQVLGQGPQFIFQYYEKEERGRGNFPDRFSARQFPNYSSELNVNALLLGDSALYLCASSREGRDGYTFGSGTRLTVV.

V is TRBV14 and J is TRBJ1-1, with no clear D. CDR3 length equals 13 residues. Germline values: CDR1 SGHDN, CDR2 FVKESK. The ends were cut back, 4 bases at V and 9 bases at J, with 15 bases in the middle. CDR3 DNA: TGTGCCAGCAGCCCAAAAATAGCTGGTAAAGCTTTCTTT. Translating gives CASSPKIAGKAFF. Using reference TRBV14 and TRBJ1-1 for the parts outside the CDR3, the full variable domain is EAGVTQFPSHSVIEKGQTVTLRCDPISGHDNLYWYRRVMGKEIKFLLHFVKESKQDESGMPNNRFLAERTGGTYSTLKVQPAELEDSGVYFCASSPKIAGKAFFGQGTRLTVV.

The chain couples TRBV19 to TRBJ2-5; 9 nucleotides agree with TRBD1. Germline-derived CDR1 and CDR2 are LNHDA and SQIVND (reference sequence). J lost 5 bases, V lost 1 base, and 5 bases had no gene match. There are 15 residues in the CDR3. CDR3 nucleotides: TGTGCCAGTAGTATAGGGGGACAGGGCTGGGAGACCCAGTACTTC. This translates into CASSIGGQGWETQYF.

V usage is TRBV7-3 and J usage is TRBJ1-2; TRBD1 agrees at 10 bases. V was pared by 5 bases and J by 2 bases, with 5 bases of the junction left unmatched. Per the germline V gene, CDR1 is SGHTA and CDR2 is FQGTGA. The CDR3 totals 15 residues. The CDR3 reads CASSPGGQGNYGYTF. Here the CDR3 DNA reads TGTGCCAGCAGCCCAGGGGGACAGGGGAACTATGGCTACACCTTC.